One and the same sample provided the 31 T cell receptor beta chains below, sequenced in a study of blood T cell repertoires in COVID-19. Sequenced by immunoSEQ multiplex PCR; TCRdb stores in-frame clones only, minus some. The data hold more than 300,000 clones, with about 90% observed a single time. The source material was peripheral blood. The source of these receptors is a woman between 50 and 59 years old with COVID-19, enrolled during active disease.

The V gene is TRBV4-3, the J gene TRBJ2-1; the match to TRBD2 covers 8 bases. This CDR3 is built from 21 residues. Trimming cost V 0 bases and J 0 bases; bases outside gene matches: 16. Germline V gene sequence: CDR1 LGHNA, CDR2 YSLEER. The CDR3 here is CASSQDFSGTLTVGSYNEQFF. The CDR3 nucleotides are TGCGCCAGCAGCCAAGATTTTAGCGGGACTCTGACAGTCGGCTCCTACAATGAGCAGTTCTTC.

The V gene is TRBV23-1, the J gene TRBJ2-7, with a tentative D call TRBD1 (5 bases). TRBV23-1 is an open reading frame whose function is uncertain. This CDR3 is built from 12 residues. With 1 base removed from V and 9 bases from J, the gap between germline ends came to 10 bases. In nucleotides, the CDR3 is TGCGCCAGCAGTCAATTCGGTACAGGGCAGTACTTC. Translation: CASSQFGTGQYF.

The rearrangement uses TRBV19 and TRBJ2-3; 8 bases are a match to TRBD1. J gave up 2 bases and V 11 bases, and 6 bases lay outside the gene matches. This CDR3 has 13 residues. Germline CDR1 LNHDA, CDR2 SQIVND (reference sequence). Here the CDR3 reads CASGDRFTDTQYF. In nucleotides, the CDR3 is TGTGCCTCCGGGGACAGGTTCACAGATACGCAGTATTTT.

The chain joins TRBV11-1 to TRBJ2-1; 11 nucleotides line up with TRBD2. Per germline, CDR1 SGHAT and CDR2 FQDESV (reference sequence). V shed 4 bases and J 12 bases; nucleotides not matched to a gene: 2. The CDR3 runs 12 residues. CDR3 sequence (DNA): TGTGCCAGCAGCTATAGCGGGAGGGGGCAGTTCTTC. It is translated as CASSYSGRGQFF.

The chain couples TRBV10-1 to TRBJ2-3; a weak D match, TRBD2 (6 bases). CDR3 size: 15 residues. Trimming left V 2 bases short and J 2 bases short, with 11 bases between. Germline CDR1 and CDR2: WNHNN and SYGVQD (reference sequence). The CDR3 loop is CASSERLAITDTQYF. CDR3 coding DNA: TGCGCCAGCAGTGAGCGGCTAGCGATCACAGATACGCAGTATTTT.

This clone has just one count. This chain connects TRBV7-2 to TRBJ2-7; 8 bases are shared with TRBD1. The CDR3 length is 15 residues. Germline V lookup: CDR1 SGHTA, CDR2 FQGNSA. The trim removed 2 bases at V and 5 bases at J, leaving 8 bases unmatched. The CDR3 DNA is TGTGCCAGCAGCTTAACCTGGACAGGGATCAACGAGCAGTACTTC. Encoded protein: CASSLTWTGINEQYF. Full variable domain (outside the CDR3, taken from reference TRBV7-2 and TRBJ2-7): GAGVSQSPSNKVTEKGKDVELRCDPISGHTALYWYRQSLGQGLEFLIYFQGNSAPDKSGLPSDRFSAERTGGSVSTLTIQRTQQEDSAVYLCASSLTWTGINEQYFGPGTRLTVT.

This clone was counted only a few times. This sequence joins TRBV19 and TRBJ1-2, with 7 bases fitting TRBD1. Germline V gene data show CDR1 as LNHDA and CDR2 as SQIVND (reference sequence). The trim removed 7 bases at V and 2 bases at J, leaving 10 bases unmatched. The CDR3 has 15 amino acids. The CDR3 sequence: CASTDRTFENYGYTF. CDR3 bases: TGTGCCAGTACGGACAGGACTTTTGAAAACTATGGCTACACCTTC.

The chain links TRBV10-3 to TRBJ2-7; D uncertain. There are 13 residues in the CDR3. Between the trimmed V and J ends, which lost 8 bases and 4 bases, there was a span of 15 bases. From germline, CDR1 is ENHRY and CDR2 SYGVKD. The CDR3: CAIGGKLYYEQYF. In DNA form, the CDR3 reads TGTGCCATCGGCGGAAAACTGTATTACGAGCAGTACTTC.

The gene calls are TRBV11-2 and TRBJ2-2, with 10 nucleotides matching TRBD2. Germline CDR1 reads SGHAT; CDR2 reads FQNNGV. Trimming removed 5 bases from V and 6 bases from J; junction bases left unmatched: 9. The CDR3 extends over 16 amino acids. The CDR3 sequence is CASSPLAGEFSGELFF. CDR3 nucleotides: TGTGCCAGCAGCCCTCTAGCGGGAGAGTTCTCCGGGGAGCTGTTTTTT.

This CDR3 reads CASSQLNSNQPQHF. CDR3 sequence (DNA): TGTGCCAGCAGCCAACTTAATAGCAATCAGCCCCAGCATTTT. This chain connects TRBV3-1 (or the pseudogene TRBV3-2) to TRBJ1-5; unclear D gene. The CDR3 is 14 residues long. Between the trimmed V and J ends, which lost 2 bases and 0 bases, there was a span of 5 bases. Germline CDR1 LGHDT, CDR2 YNNKEL (reference sequence).

V is TRBV29-1 and J is TRBJ2-1; 10 positions match TRBD2. V shed 5 bases, J shed 0 bases, and the junction held 4 bases outside the gene matches. The length of the CDR3 is 15 residues. The V gene's germline CDR1 is SQVTM and CDR2 ANQGSEA. CDR3 in DNA: TGCAGCGTTTGGACTAGCGGAAGCTCCTACAATGAGCAGTTCTTC. Protein: CSVWTSGSSYNEQFF.

This CDR3 reads CASSSQGYYGYTF. In DNA, the CDR3 is TGTGCCAGCAGCTCCCAGGGATACTATGGCTACACCTTC. V usage is TRBV6-5 and J usage is TRBJ1-2, with TRBD1 as a possible D gene (5 bases). CDR3 length: 13 residues. Deletions cut 6 bases from V and 3 bases from J, with 11 bases between. Germline V gives CDR1 MNHEY, CDR2 SVGAGI.

The chain uses TRBV14 and TRBJ2-5, with D tentatively TRBD2 (7 bases). Germline lookup yields CDR1 SGHDN and CDR2 FVKESK. The CDR3 consists of 15 residues. Trimming shortened V by 0 bases and J by 5 bases, and 13 bases separated the two germline ends. The CDR3 loop is CASSQEGRGLETQYF. Written as DNA, the CDR3 is TGTGCCAGCAGCCAAGAGGGGAGGGGGTTGGAGACCCAGTACTTC.

The J gene is TRBJ1-1, the V gene TRBV9; 8 bases are a match to TRBD1. Germline assignment: CDR1 SGDLS and CDR2 YYNGEE. V lost 3 bases to trimming and J lost 6 bases; unmatched junction nucleotides: 7. This CDR3 is built from 14 residues. The CDR3 here is CASSAQGAAAEAFF. The DNA for the CDR3 is TGTGCCAGCAGCGCCCAGGGGGCTGCCGCTGAAGCTTTCTTT.

CDR3 sequence reads: CASRQLNTEAFF. The CDR3 region has the DNA TGTGCCAGCAGACAGCTGAACACTGAAGCTTTCTTT. The genes are TRBV12-3 or TRBV12-4 and TRBJ1-1; D gene uncertain. This CDR3 comprises 12 residues. Trimming pared 6 bases from V and 0 bases from J, leaving 5 bases between.

The chain carries TRBV30 and TRBJ2-7; the match to TRBD1 covers 7 bases. J gave up 7 bases and V 1 base, and 7 bases lay outside the gene matches. The CDR3 extends over 13 amino acids. Germline lookup yields CDR1 GTSNPN and CDR2 SVGIG (reference sequence). Here the CDR3 reads CAWSGTTGTEQYF. In DNA, the CDR3 is TGTGCCTGGAGTGGCACGACAGGGACGGAGCAGTACTTC.

The V and J genes are TRBV25-1 and TRBJ2-2, with 7 bases aligning to TRBD2. The junction had 17 bases not matched to a gene; V was cut back by 4 bases and J by 6 bases. The length of the CDR3 is 18 residues. Germline loops: CDR1 MGHDK, CDR2 SYGVNS. The CDR3 DNA is TGTGCCAGCAGTGTTTCCCCGGGAGGACGAGTTCGCCCCGGGGAGCTGTTTTTT. Its protein product is CASSVSPGGRVRPGELFF.

Turning to this clone: At one end the junction does not follow the germline gene, possibly because of a read error. This sequence joins TRBV5-1 and TRBJ2-7; a possible D gene is TRBD1 (5 bases). Germline V gene lookup returns CDR1 SGHRS and CDR2 YFSETQ. The CDR3 contains 14 residues. The CDR3 bases are TGCGCCAGCAGCCAACAGGCAAGCTCCAACGAGCAGTACTTC. The encoded protein is CASSQQASSNEQYF. The full variable domain, its missing parts supplied by reference TRBV5-1 and TRBJ2-7, is KAGVTQTPRYLIKTRGQQVTLSCSPISGHRSVSWYQQTPGQGLQFLFEYFSETQRNKGNFPGRFSGRQFSNSRSEMNVSTLELGDSALYLCASSQQASSNEQYFGPGTRLTVT.

This sequence joins TRBV19 and TRBJ2-3; D not certain. Between the trimmed V and J ends, which lost 5 bases and 0 bases, there was a span of 6 bases. The CDR3 spans 13 residues. Germline V gene lookup returns CDR1 LNHDA and CDR2 SQIVND (reference sequence). CDR3 sequence reads: CASSLTSTDTQYF. Here the CDR3 DNA reads TGTGCCAGTAGTTTGACTAGCACAGATACGCAGTATTTT.

The chain uses TRBV7-2 and TRBJ2-7; 9 bases map to TRBD1. The V and J ends lost 4 bases and 4 bases, in that order; junction bases with no gene match: 8. The germline V gene encodes CDR1 SGHTA and CDR2 FQGNSA. This CDR3 spans 15 amino acids. CDR3 sequence (DNA): TGTGCCAGCAGCTCTCAGACAGGGGGTCGGTACGAGCAGTACTTC. Translating it yields CASSSQTGGRYEQYF.

This clone showed up just once. Other DNA variants within this sample encode the same CDR3. The chain employs TRBV6-5 and TRBJ1-2; 11 nucleotides agree with TRBD1. The germline gives CDR1 MNHEY, CDR2 SVGAGI. This CDR3 is 15 amino acids long. The V segment lost 2 bases and the J segment 4 bases; nucleotides outside the gene matches: 3. The DNA for the CDR3 is TGTGCCAGCAGTTACAGGACAGGGGGCGGCTATGGCTACACCTTC. The encoded protein is CASSYRTGGGYGYTF.

Here the CDR3 DNA reads TGTGCCAGCAGCAAAGAACAAGGGGGACAGGGGCACGTTCGCTATGGCTACACCTTC. As protein: CASSKEQGGQGHVRYGYTF. V usage is TRBV21-1 and J usage is TRBJ1-2; the table assigns TRBD1, which was not confirmed against the DNA. TRBV21-1 is a listed pseudogene. The CDR3 sequence is 19 residues long.

The CDR3 coding sequence is TGTGCCAGCAGCTTGGGCCCCACTAGCATTGGCTATGAGCAGTTCTTC. Its translation is CASSLGPTSIGYEQFF. The V and J genes are TRBV5-6 and TRBJ2-1, with a tentative D call TRBD2 (6 bases). Germline loops: CDR1 SGHDT, CDR2 YYEEEE. Trimming cost V 0 bases and J 8 bases, with 18 bases left between them. The CDR3 consists of 16 residues.

The V call is TRBV24-1, the J call TRBJ2-2, with 7 positions matching TRBD1. The CDR3 has 16 amino acids. CDR1 is KGHDR, CDR2 SFDVKD, per germline. V gave up 4 bases and J gave up 4 bases; unmatched junction bases: 8. In DNA, the CDR3 is TGTGCCACCAGTGACCCCGGGACAGCCACCACCGGGGAGCTGTTTTTT. It specifies CATSDPGTATTGELFF.

The chain recombines TRBV27 with TRBJ2-2; 8 bases map to TRBD2. Trimming removed 2 bases from V and 2 bases from J; junction bases left unmatched: 7. CDR3 size: 17 residues. The germline V gene encodes CDR1 MNHEY and CDR2 SMNVEV (reference sequence). In nucleotides, the CDR3 is TGTGCCAGCAGTTTACTGACTAGCGTTCTAAACACCGGGGAGCTGTTTTTT. This encodes CASSLLTSVLNTGELFF.

In this sample, this clone turned up a few times. The rearrangement joins TRBV27 to TRBJ2-1; 7 bases map to TRBD1. V lost 6 bases, J lost 4 bases, and 6 bases stayed unmatched. This CDR3 spans 14 amino acids. From germline, CDR1 is MNHEY and CDR2 SMNVEV (reference sequence). The CDR3 DNA reads TGTGCCAGCAGGGACGGGGACAGATACAATGAGCAGTTCTTC. It codes for CASRDGDRYNEQFF.

J is TRBJ2-2 and V is TRBV11-2, with a weak D call TRBD2 (7 bases). Germline CDR1 is SGHAT and CDR2 is FQNNGV. The V and J ends lost 5 bases and 0 bases respectively, with 13 bases between them. There are 16 residues in the CDR3. The CDR3 spells CASSDRSGANTGELFF. The CDR3 bases are TGTGCCAGCAGCGACAGGAGCGGGGCGAACACCGGGGAGCTGTTTTTT.

This clone appeared once. The chain couples TRBV11-2 to TRBJ1-1; unclear D gene. The CDR3 runs 12 residues. Germline V CDR1 and CDR2: SGHAT, FQNNGV. V dropped 1 base and J dropped 10 bases, with 10 bases sitting between them. The CDR3 sequence: CASSLARFGAFF. The DNA for the CDR3 is TGTGCCAGCAGCTTAGCTCGTTTCGGAGCTTTCTTT. Together with reference TRBV11-2 and TRBJ1-1, the CDR3 gives the full variable domain: EAGVAQSPRYKIIEKRQSVAFWCNPISGHATLYWYQQILGQGPKLLIQFQNNGVVDDSQLPKDRFSAERLKGVDSTLKIQPAKLEDSAVYLCASSLARFGAFFGQGTRLTVV.

The chain uses TRBV7-2 and TRBJ1-1; maybe TRBD1 (6 bases). There are 14 residues in the CDR3. Trimming took 5 bases from V and 0 from J, leaving 10 bases between them. Germline V gives CDR1 SGHTA, CDR2 FQGNSA. DNA for the CDR3: TGTGCCAGCAGCCATTGGGGGCTGAACACTGAAGCTTTCTTT. Translated: CASSHWGLNTEAFF.

The chain joins TRBV5-6 to TRBJ2-3; D may be TRBD2 (5 bases). Trimming took 5 bases from V and 3 from J, leaving 13 bases between them. The CDR3 runs to 14 residues. Germline CDR1 is SGHDT and CDR2 is YYEEEE. DNA of the CDR3: TGTGCCAGCAGAATGAGGGCCGCGACAGATACGCAGTATTTT. This encodes CASRMRAATDTQYF.

The gene calls are TRBV28 and TRBJ2-1, with D perhaps TRBD2 (6 bases). CDR3 size: 13 residues. The germline V gene encodes CDR1 MDHEN and CDR2 SYDVKM. Trimming stripped 8 bases from V and 12 bases from J, with 20 bases between. CDR3 protein: CASGLSRDLGQFF. The CDR3 DNA reads TGTGCCAGCGGCTTGAGCCGGGACTTGGGGCAGTTCTTC.